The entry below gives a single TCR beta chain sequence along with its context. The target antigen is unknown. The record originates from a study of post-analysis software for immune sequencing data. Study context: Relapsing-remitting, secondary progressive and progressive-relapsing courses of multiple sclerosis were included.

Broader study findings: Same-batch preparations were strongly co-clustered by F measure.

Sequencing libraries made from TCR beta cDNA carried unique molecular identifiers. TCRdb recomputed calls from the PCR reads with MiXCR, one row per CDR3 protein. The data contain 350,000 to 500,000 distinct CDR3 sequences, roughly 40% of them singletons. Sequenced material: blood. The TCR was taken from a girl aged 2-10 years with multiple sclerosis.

The DNA for the CDR3 is TGTGCCAGCTCCGGTTACCTGGGGGAGACCCAGTACTTC. It encodes CASSGYLGETQYF. The chain couples TRBV9 to TRBJ2-7, with no clear D. The DNA matches TRBJ2-5 better at its end, which makes the J call doubtful. This CDR3 has 13 amino acids. Looked up from germline, CDR1 is SGDLS and CDR2 is YYNGEE.